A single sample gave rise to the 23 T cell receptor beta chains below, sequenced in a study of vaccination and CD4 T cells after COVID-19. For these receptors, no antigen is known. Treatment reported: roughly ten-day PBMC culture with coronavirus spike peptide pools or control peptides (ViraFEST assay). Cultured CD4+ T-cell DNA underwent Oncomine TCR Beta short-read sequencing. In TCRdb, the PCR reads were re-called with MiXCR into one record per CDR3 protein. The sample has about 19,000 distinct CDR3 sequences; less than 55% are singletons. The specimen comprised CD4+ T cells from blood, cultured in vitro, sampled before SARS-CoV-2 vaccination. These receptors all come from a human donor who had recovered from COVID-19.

The CDR3 DNA is TGTGCCAGCAGAACAGGGGGCGCCGCGGGCGGACAGCCCCAGCATTTT. This sequence encodes CASRTGGAAGGQPQHF. The V call is TRBV28, the J call TRBJ1-5, with 9 bases matching TRBD1. This CDR3 has 16 residues. The germline V gene has CDR1 MDHEN and CDR2 SYDVKM. V shed 6 bases, J shed 7 bases, and the junction held 13 bases outside the gene matches.

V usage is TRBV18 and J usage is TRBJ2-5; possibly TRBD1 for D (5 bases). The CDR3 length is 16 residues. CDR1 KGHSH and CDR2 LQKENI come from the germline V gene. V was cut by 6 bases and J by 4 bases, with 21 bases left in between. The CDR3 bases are TGTGCCAGCTCCCTTTACGCGCAGGGTCCTGGAGAGACCCAGTACTTC. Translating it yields CASSLYAQGPGETQYF.

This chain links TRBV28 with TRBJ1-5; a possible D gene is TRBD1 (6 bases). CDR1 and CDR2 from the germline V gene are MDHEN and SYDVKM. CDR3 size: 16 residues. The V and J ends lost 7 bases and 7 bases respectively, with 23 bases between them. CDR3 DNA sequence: TGTGCCAGCACCCACGGACAGACAGCGCCGAGGCAGCCCCAGCATTTT. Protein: CASTHGQTAPRQPQHF.

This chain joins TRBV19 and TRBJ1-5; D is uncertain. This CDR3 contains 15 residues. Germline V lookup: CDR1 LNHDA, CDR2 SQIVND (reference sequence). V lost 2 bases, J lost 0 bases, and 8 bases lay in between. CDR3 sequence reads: CASSISPYSNQPQHF. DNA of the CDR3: TGTGCCAGTAGTATAAGCCCATATAGCAATCAGCCCCAGCATTTT.

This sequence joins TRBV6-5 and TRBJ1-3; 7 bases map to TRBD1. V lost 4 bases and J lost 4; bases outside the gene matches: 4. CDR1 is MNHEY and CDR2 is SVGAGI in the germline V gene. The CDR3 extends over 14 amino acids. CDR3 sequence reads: CASSLGGEGNTIYF. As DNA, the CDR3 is TGTGCCAGCAGTTTAGGGGGCGAAGGAAACACCATATATTTT.

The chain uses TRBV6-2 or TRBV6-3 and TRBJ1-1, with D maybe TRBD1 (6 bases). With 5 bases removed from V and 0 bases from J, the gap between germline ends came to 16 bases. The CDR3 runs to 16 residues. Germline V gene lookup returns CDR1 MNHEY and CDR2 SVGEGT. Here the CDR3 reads CASSTINRAMNTEAFF. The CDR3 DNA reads TGTGCCAGCAGTACAATCAACAGGGCCATGAACACTGAAGCTTTCTTT.

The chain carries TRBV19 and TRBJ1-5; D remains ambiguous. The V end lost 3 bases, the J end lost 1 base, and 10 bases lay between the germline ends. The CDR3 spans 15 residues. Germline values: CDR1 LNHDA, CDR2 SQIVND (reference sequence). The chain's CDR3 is CASSITVSSNQPQHF. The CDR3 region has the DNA TGTGCCAGTAGTATCACCGTGTCCAGCAATCAGCCCCAGCATTTT.

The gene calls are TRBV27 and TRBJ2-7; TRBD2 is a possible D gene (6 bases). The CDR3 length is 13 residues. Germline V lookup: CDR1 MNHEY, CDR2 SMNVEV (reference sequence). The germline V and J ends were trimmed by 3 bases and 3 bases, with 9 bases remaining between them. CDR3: CASSLAGYYEQYF. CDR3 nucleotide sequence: TGTGCCAGCAGTTTGGCGGGATACTACGAGCAGTACTTC.

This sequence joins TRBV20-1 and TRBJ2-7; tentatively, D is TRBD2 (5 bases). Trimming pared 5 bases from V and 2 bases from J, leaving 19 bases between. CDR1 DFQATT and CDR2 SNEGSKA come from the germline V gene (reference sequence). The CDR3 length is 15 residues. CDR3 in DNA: TGCAGTGCTTCAAATACCGGGGAGATCACCTACGAGCAGTACTTC. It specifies CSASNTGEITYEQYF.

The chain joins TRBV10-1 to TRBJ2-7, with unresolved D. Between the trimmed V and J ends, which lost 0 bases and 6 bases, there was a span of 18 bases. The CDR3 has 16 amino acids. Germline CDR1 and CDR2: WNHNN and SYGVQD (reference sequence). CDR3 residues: CASSESVPSPVSEQYF. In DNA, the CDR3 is TGCGCCAGCAGTGAGTCAGTTCCTAGTCCGGTTAGCGAGCAGTACTTC.

CDR3 coding DNA: TGTGCCAGCAGCAGCGGGGGGGCCCTACACCATGAGCAGTTCTTC. Its translation: CASSSGGALHHEQFF. V and J are TRBV7-3 and TRBJ2-1; 10 nucleotides agree with TRBD2. Germline lookup yields CDR1 SGHTA and CDR2 FQGTGA. Losses at the gene ends were 5 bases for V and 8 bases for J; bases not matched to a gene: 9. The CDR3 length is 15 residues.

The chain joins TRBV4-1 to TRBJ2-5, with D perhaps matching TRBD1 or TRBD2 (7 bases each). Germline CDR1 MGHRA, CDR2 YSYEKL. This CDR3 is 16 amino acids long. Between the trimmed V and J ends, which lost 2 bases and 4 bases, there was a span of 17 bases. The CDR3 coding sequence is TGCGCCAGCAGCCAACAGACAGGGAGGGTAGGAGAGACCCAGTACTTC. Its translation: CASSQQTGRVGETQYF.

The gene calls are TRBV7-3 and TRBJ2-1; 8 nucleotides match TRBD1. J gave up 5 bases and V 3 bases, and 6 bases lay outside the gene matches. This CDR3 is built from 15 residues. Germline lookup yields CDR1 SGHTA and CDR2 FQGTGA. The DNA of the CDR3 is TGTGCCAGCAGCTTGGGGACAGGTCTAAACAATGAGCAGTTCTTC. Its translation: CASSLGTGLNNEQFF.

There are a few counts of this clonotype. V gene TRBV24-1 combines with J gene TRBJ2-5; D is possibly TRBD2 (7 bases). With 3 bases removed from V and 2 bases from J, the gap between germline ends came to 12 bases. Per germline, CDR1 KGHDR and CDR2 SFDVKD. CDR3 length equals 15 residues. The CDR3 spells CATSDRRGGQETQYF. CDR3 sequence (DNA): TGTGCCACCAGTGATCGGAGGGGGGGGCAAGAGACCCAGTACTTC.

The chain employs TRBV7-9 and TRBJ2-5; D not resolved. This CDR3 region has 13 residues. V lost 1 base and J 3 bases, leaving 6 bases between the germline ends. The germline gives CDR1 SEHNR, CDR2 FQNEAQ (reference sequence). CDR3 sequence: CASSLGFEETQYF. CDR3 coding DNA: TGTGCCAGCAGCTTAGGTTTCGAAGAGACCCAGTACTTC.

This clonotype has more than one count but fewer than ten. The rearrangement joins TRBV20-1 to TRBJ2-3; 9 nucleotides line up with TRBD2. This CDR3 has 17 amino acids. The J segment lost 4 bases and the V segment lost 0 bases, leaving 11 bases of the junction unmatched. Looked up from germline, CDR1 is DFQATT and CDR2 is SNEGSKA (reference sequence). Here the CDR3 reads CSARDPPLAGNPDTQYF. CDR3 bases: TGCAGTGCTAGAGATCCCCCCCTAGCGGGAAACCCAGATACGCAGTATTTT.

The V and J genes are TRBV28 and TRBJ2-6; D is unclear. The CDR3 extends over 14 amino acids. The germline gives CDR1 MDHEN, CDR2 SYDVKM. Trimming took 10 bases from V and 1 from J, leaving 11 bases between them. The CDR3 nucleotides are TGTGCCACCACGTCCGGTTCTGGGGCCAACGTCCTGACTTTC. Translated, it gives CATTSGSGANVLTF.

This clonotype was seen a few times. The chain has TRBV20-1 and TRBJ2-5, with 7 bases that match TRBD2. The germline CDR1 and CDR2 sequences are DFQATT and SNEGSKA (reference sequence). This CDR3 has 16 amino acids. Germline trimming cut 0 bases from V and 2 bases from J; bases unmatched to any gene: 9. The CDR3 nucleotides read TGCAGTGCTAGAGATCAACCGGGACTATTACAAGAGACCCAGTACTTC. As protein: CSARDQPGLLQETQYF.

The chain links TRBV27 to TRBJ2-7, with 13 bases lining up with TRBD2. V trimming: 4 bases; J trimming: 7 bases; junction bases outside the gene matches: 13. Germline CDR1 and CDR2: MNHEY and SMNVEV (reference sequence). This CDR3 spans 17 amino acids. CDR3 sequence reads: CASSSRTSGGQSKEQYF. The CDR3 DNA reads TGTGCCAGCAGTTCACGGACTAGCGGGGGACAATCTAAAGAGCAGTACTTC.

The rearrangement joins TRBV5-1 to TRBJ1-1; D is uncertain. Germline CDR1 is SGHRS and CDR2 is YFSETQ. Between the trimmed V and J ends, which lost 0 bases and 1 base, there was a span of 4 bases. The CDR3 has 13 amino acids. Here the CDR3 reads CASSLDPNTEAFF. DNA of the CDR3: TGCGCCAGCAGCTTGGACCCGAACACTGAAGCTTTCTTT.

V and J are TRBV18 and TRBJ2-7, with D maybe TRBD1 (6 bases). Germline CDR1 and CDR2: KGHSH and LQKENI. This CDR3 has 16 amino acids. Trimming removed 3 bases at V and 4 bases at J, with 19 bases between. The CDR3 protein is CASSPVSGQSSYEQYF. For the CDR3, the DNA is TGTGCCAGCTCACCCGTCTCCGGACAGAGCTCGTACGAGCAGTACTTC.

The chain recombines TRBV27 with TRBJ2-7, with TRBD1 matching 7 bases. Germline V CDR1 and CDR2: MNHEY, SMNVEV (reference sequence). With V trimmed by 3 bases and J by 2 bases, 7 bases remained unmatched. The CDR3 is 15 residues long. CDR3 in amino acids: CASSFGTVPTYEQYF. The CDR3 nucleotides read TGTGCCAGCAGTTTCGGGACAGTCCCTACCTACGAGCAGTACTTC.

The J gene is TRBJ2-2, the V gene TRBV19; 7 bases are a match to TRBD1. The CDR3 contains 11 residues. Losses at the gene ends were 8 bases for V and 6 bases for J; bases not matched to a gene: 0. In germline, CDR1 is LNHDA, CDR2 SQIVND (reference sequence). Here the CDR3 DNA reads TGTGCCAGTCAGGGGGCCGGGGAGCTGTTTTTT. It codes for CASQGAGELFF.